What follows are 20 T cell receptor beta chains derived from one specimen sequenced in a study of radiotherapy plus CTLA-4 blockade in lung cancer. Measured with immunoSEQ multiplex PCR; TCRdb has only the in-frame clones, and not every one. This sample has roughly 66,000 clones, with about 83% found just once. Specimen: peripheral blood, collected from a patient treated with radiotherapy plus ipilimumab. The receptors originated from a human donor with non-small cell lung cancer who had a partial response to radiotherapy plus ipilimumab.

The chain links TRBV6-5 to TRBJ2-7; 14 bases match TRBD2. CDR3 length equals 15 residues. After removal of 6 bases from V and 3 bases from J, the junction contained 4 bases not matched to a gene. Germline CDR1 MNHEY, CDR2 SVGAGI. CDR3 DNA sequence: TGTGCCAGCAGCCGACTAGCGGGGGGGGTCTACGAGCAGTACTTC. Translation gives CASSRLAGGVYEQYF.

J is TRBJ2-7 and V is TRBV7-8; 8 bases agree with TRBD1. The CDR3 runs to 15 residues. The germline V gene has CDR1 SGHVS and CDR2 FQNEAQ. V shed 5 bases and J 2 bases; nucleotides not matched to a gene: 8. Here the CDR3 DNA reads TGTGCCAGCAGCCGCGCCGGGACAGGCCCCTACGAGCAGTACTTC. Translation gives CASSRAGTGPYEQYF.

The genes are TRBV2 and TRBJ2-1; D not certain. The CDR3 runs to 12 residues. V was clipped by 3 bases and J by 5 bases, with 5 bases between them. Per the germline V gene, CDR1 is SNHLY and CDR2 is FYNNEI. The CDR3, as DNA: TGTGCCAGCAGTGACCGGGACAATGAGCAGTTCTTC. Its translation: CASSDRDNEQFF. The full variable domain, completed using reference TRBV2 and TRBJ2-1, is EPEVTQTPSHQVTQMGQEVILRCVPISNHLYFYWYRQILGQKVEFLVSFYNNEISEKSEIFDDQFSVERPDGSNFTLKIRSTKLEDSAMYFCASSDRDNEQFFGPGTRLTVL.

The chain is built from TRBV5-4 and TRBJ1-3, with 8 bases that match TRBD1. The ends lost 2 bases at V and 2 bases at J; junction bases unmatched: 6. CDR1 SGHNT and CDR2 YYREEE come from the germline V gene (reference sequence). The CDR3 contains 16 residues. CDR3 bases: TGTGCCAGCAGCTTCAAGGACAGGGACGCTGGAAACACCATATATTTT. Amino acid sequence: CASSFKDRDAGNTIYF.

The rearrangement joins TRBV7-3 to TRBJ2-3, with 11 bases lining up with TRBD2. From germline, CDR1 is SGHTA and CDR2 FQGTGA. The CDR3 consists of 15 residues. Germline trimming cut 5 bases from V and 2 bases from J; bases unmatched to any gene: 3. Here the CDR3 DNA reads TGTGCCAGCAGCCTGACTAGCGGGACCACAGATACGCAGTATTTT. As protein: CASSLTSGTTDTQYF.

V and J are TRBV7-8 and TRBJ2-1, with D possibly being TRBD1 (7 bases). The germline V gene encodes CDR1 SGHVS and CDR2 FQNEAQ. V was pared by 2 bases and J by 8 bases, with 16 bases between. CDR3 size: 15 residues. The chain's CDR3 is CASSLREDRIDEQFF. The CDR3 region has the DNA TGTGCCAGCAGCTTAAGGGAGGACAGGATCGATGAGCAGTTCTTC.

The chain joins TRBV10-3 to TRBJ1-1, with unresolved D. Trimming shortened V by 7 bases and J by 4 bases, and 13 bases separated the two germline ends. CDR3 size: 13 residues. Looked up from germline, CDR1 is ENHRY and CDR2 is SYGVKD. The CDR3 protein is CAITPVGGTEAFF. CDR3 coding DNA: TGTGCCATCACTCCGGTCGGTGGCACTGAAGCTTTCTTT.

The chain is built from TRBV11-2 and TRBJ2-5, with D perhaps assigned TRBD1 or TRBD2 (6 bases each). The closer fit of TRBJ2-7 to the DNA end suggests the J call may be wrong. The CDR3 runs to 16 residues. CDR1 is SGHAT, CDR2 FQNNGV, per germline. This CDR3 is CASSSHSGGGSYEQYF. DNA of the CDR3: TGTGCCAGCAGCTCTCACAGCGGAGGGGGCTCCTACGAGCAGTACTTC.

The chain links TRBV18 to TRBJ1-2, with D possibly TRBD1 on 5 matching bases. Germline V gene data show CDR1 as KGHSH and CDR2 as LQKENI. The CDR3 covers 15 residues. V was trimmed by 2 bases and J by 4 bases, leaving 14 bases between them. The CDR3 nucleotides are TGTGCCAGCTCACCATGGCAGGGTGAACCCTATGGCTACACCTTC. It specifies CASSPWQGEPYGYTF. Complete variable domain (other parts from reference TRBV18 and TRBJ1-2): NAGVMQNPRHLVRRRGQEARLRCSPMKGHSHVYWYRQLPEEGLKFMVYLQKENIIDESGMPKERFSAEFPKEGPSILRIQQVVRGDSAAYFCASSPWQGEPYGYTFGSGTRLTVV.

By share, this clone counts as medium-sized. The chain carries TRBV7-9 and TRBJ2-7; the D gene is possibly TRBD2 (5 bases). V was clipped by 5 bases and J by 5 bases, with 10 bases between them. From germline, CDR1 is SEHNR and CDR2 FQNEAQ (reference sequence). The CDR3 sequence is 12 residues long. For the CDR3, the DNA is TGTGCCAGCAGCCTGGACGGGGACGAGCAGTACTTC. Its translation is CASSLDGDEQYF.

The chain employs TRBV6-1 and TRBJ2-7, with a possible D match to TRBD1 (6 bases). With 7 bases removed from V and 0 bases from J, the gap between germline ends came to 10 bases. The CDR3 has 13 amino acids. Per the germline V gene, CDR1 is MNHNS and CDR2 is SASEGT. CDR3 region: CASTGTSSYEQYF. The DNA of the CDR3 is TGTGCCAGCACCGGGACATCCTCCTACGAGCAGTACTTC.

J is TRBJ1-2 and V is TRBV9; no firm D call. Germline V gene sequence: CDR1 SGDLS, CDR2 YYNGEE. The CDR3 runs to 14 residues. The V gene lost 3 bases and the J gene lost 8 bases, with 17 bases spanning the gap. CDR3 bases: TGTGCCAGCAGCGGAGCAGGCAGAACCTCAGGCTACACCTTC. This translates into CASSGAGRTSGYTF.

The gene calls are TRBV30 and TRBJ1-1; weak D call: TRBD1 (5 bases). Deletions cut 1 base from V and 4 bases from J, with 10 bases between. Germline V gene lookup returns CDR1 GTSNPN and CDR2 SVGIG (reference sequence). This CDR3 is built from 13 residues. The CDR3 coding sequence is TGTGCCTGGAGTGAAGGGGATGGCACTGAAGCTTTCTTT. As protein: CAWSEGDGTEAFF.

The V gene is TRBV9, the J gene TRBJ2-3; TRBD2 is a possible D gene (6 bases). Trimming left V 3 bases short and J 5 bases short, with 16 bases between. The germline V gene encodes CDR1 SGDLS and CDR2 YYNGEE. The CDR3 sequence is 15 residues long. The CDR3 sequence: CASSAVWGVRDTQYF. As DNA, the CDR3 is TGTGCCAGCAGCGCGGTGTGGGGGGTGCGAGATACGCAGTATTTT.

This rearrangement joins TRBV5-1 to TRBJ1-1; TRBD1 is a possible D gene (6 bases). V was cut by 10 bases and J by 0 bases, with 16 bases left in between. Germline assignment: CDR1 SGHRS and CDR2 YFSETQ. This CDR3 is built from 14 residues. The CDR3 spells CAGRVDSLNTEAFF. CDR3 in DNA: TGCGCCGGCCGGGTGGACAGCTTGAACACTGAAGCTTTCTTT.

This chain uses TRBV30 with TRBJ2-5; perhaps TRBD1 as D (5 bases). Looked up from germline, CDR1 is GTSNPN and CDR2 is SVGIG (reference sequence). The V end was cut by 5 bases, the J end by 2 bases, with 9 bases between. CDR3 length: 12 residues. The CDR3 loop is CAWQGRQETQYF. The CDR3 nucleotides are TGTGCCTGGCAGGGTCGACAAGAGACCCAGTACTTC.

This chain uses TRBV13 with TRBJ2-5, with TRBD1 matching 11 bases. The V and J ends lost 1 base and 4 bases, in that order; junction bases with no gene match: 5. Germline V lookup: CDR1 PRHDT, CDR2 FYEKMQ (reference sequence). The CDR3 has 16 residues. CDR3 coding DNA: TGTGCCAGCAGCTTAGTAGGGACAGGGGGGATAGAGACCCAGTACTTC. Translation gives CASSLVGTGGIETQYF.

This chain joins TRBV29-1 and TRBJ2-3; D perhaps matches TRBD1 (6 bases). V lost 3 bases, J lost 0 bases, and 19 bases lay in between. Germline V gives CDR1 SQVTM, CDR2 ANQGSEA. The CDR3 extends over 17 amino acids. The DNA for the CDR3 is TGCAGCGTTGAGGGACACGTGGGGGCGGATAGCACAGATACGCAGTATTTT. It translates to CSVEGHVGADSTDTQYF.

Worth noting for this clone: At one of its ends the junction is not consistent with the germline gene, which may arise from a read error. V usage is TRBV5-1 and J usage is TRBJ2-2; 9 bases align to TRBD2. Germline V lookup: CDR1 SGHRS, CDR2 YFSETQ. This CDR3 is 16 amino acids long. CDR3 DNA sequence: TGCGCCAGCAGTTTGGGGACTAGCCTAGACACCGGGGAGCTGTTTTTT. Translating gives CASSLGTSLDTGELFF.

The V and J genes are TRBV6-1 and TRBJ1-2; 10 nucleotides align to TRBD1. Unmatched junction bases numbered 11, after V lost 8 bases and J lost 8 bases. The germline V gene has CDR1 MNHNS and CDR2 SASEGT. The length of the CDR3 is 14 residues. CDR3 sequence (DNA): TGTGCCAGCGTACAATCCGGGACAGGGGTCGGCTACACCTTC. This translates into CASVQSGTGVGYTF.